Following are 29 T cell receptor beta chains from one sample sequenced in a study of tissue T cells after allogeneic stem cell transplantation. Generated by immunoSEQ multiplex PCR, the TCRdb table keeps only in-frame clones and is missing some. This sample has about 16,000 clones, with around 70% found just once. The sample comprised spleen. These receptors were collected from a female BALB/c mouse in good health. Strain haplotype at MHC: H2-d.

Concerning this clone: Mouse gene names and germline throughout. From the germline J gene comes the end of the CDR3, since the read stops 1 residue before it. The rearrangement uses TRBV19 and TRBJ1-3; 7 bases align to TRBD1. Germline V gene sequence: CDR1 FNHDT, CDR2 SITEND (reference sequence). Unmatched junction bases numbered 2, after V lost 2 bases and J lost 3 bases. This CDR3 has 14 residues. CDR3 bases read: TGTGCCAGCAGTATCAACAGGGGTGGAAATACGCTCTAT. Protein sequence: CASSINRGGNTLY. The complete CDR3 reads CASSINRGGNTLYF. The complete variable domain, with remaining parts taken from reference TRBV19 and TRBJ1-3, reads GGIITQTPKFLIGQEGQKLTLKCQQNFNHDTMYWYRQDSGKGLRLIYYSITENDLQKGDLSEGYDASREKKSSFSLTVTSAQKNEMAVFLCASSINRGGNTLYFGEGSRLIVV.

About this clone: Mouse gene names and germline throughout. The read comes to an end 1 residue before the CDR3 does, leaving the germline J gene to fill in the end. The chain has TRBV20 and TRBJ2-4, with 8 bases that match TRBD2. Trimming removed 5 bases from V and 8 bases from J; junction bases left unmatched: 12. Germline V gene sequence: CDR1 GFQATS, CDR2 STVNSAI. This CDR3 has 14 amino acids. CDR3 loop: CGAGRLGGFATLYF. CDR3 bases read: TGTGGTGCTGGGAGGCTGGGGGGATTCGCCACCTTGTAC.

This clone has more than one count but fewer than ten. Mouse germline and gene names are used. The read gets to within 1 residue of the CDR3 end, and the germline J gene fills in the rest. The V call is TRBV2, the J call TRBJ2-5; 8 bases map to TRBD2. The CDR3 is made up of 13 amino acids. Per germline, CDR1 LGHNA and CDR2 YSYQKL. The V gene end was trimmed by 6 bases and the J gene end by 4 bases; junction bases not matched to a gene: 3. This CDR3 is CASSPTGEDTQYF. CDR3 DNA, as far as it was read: TGTGCCAGCAGTCCGACTGGGGAAGACACCCAGTAC.

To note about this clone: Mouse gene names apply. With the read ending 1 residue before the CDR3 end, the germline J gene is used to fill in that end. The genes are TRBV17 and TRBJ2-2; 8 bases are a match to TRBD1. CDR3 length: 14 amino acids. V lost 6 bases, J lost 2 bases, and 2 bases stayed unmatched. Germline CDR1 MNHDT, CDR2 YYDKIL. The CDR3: CASRRTGNTGQLYF. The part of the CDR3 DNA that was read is TGTGCTAGCAGGAGGACAGGGAACACCGGGCAGCTCTAC.

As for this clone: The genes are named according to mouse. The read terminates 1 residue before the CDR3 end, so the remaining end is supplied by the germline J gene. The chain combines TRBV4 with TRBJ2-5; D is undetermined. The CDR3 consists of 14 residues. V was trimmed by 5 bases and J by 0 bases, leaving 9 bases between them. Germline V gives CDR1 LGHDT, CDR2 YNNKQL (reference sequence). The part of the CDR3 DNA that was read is TGTGCCAGCAGCAGACAACTTAACCAAGACACCCAGTAC. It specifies CASSRQLNQDTQY. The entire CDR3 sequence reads CASSRQLNQDTQYF.

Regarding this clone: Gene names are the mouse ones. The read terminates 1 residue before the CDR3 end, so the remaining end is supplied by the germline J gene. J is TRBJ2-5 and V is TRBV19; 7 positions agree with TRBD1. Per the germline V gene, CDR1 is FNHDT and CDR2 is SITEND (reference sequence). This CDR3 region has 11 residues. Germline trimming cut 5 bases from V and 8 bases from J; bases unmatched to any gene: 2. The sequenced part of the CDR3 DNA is TGTGCCAGCAGCAGGGACAGCACCCAGTAC. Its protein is CASSRDSTQY. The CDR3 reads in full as CASSRDSTQYF.

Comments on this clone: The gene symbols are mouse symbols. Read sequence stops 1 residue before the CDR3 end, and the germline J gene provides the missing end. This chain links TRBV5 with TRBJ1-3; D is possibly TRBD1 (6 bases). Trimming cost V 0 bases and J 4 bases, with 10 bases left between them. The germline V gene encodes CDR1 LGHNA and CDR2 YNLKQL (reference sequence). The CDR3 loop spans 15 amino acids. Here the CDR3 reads CASSQDWGLGNTLYF. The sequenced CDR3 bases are TGTGCCAGCAGCCAAGATTGGGGGCTAGGAAATACGCTCTAT.

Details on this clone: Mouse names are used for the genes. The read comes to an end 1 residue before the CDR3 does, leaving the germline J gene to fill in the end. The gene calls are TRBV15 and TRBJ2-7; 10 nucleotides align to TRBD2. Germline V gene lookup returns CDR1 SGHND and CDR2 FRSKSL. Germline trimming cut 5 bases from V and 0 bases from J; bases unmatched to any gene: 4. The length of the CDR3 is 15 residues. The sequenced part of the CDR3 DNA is TGTGCCAGCAGTCCGGGACTGGGGAGCTCCTATGAACAGTAC. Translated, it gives CASSPGLGSSYEQY. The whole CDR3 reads CASSPGLGSSYEQYF.

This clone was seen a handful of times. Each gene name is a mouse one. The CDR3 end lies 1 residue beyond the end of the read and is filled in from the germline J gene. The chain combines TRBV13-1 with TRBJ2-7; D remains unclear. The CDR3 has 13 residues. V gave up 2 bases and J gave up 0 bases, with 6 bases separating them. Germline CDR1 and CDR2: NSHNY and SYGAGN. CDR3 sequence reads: CASSDHSSYEQYF. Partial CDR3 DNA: TGTGCCAGCAGTGACCACAGCTCCTATGAACAGTAC.

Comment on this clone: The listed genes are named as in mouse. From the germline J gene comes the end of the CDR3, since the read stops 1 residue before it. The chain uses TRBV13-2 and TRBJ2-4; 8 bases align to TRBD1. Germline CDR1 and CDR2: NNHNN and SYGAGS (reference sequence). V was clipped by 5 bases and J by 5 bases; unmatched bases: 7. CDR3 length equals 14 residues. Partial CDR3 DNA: TGTGCCAGCGGGAGCCAGGGGGCGCGAAACACCTTGTAC. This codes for CASGSQGARNTLY. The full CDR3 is CASGSQGARNTLYF.

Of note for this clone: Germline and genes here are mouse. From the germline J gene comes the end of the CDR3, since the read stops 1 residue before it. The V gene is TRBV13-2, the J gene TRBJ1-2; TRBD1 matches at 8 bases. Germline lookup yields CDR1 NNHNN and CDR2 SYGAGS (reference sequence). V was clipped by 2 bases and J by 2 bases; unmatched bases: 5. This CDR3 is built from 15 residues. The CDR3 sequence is CASGEPGQANSDYTF. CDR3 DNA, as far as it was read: TGTGCCAGCGGTGAACCGGGACAGGCGAACTCCGACTACACC.

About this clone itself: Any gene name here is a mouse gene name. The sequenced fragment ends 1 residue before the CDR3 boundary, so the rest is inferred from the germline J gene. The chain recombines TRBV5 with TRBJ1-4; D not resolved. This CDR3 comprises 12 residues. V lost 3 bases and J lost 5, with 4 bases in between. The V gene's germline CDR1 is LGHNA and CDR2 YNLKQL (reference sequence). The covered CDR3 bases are TGTGCCAGCAGCCAGGCAAACGAAAGATTATTT. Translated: CASSQANERLF. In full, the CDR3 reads CASSQANERLFF.

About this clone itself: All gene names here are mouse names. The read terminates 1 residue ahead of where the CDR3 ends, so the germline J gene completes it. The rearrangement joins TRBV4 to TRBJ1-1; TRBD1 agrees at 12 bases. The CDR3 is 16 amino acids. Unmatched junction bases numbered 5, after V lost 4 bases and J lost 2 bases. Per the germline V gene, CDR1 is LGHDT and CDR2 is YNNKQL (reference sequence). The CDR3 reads CASSSAGTGGNTEVFF. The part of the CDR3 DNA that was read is TGTGCCAGCAGCTCTGCCGGGACAGGGGGCAACACAGAAGTCTTC. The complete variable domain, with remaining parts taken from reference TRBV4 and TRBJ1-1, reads ETAVFQTPNYHVTQVGNEVSFNCKQTLGHDTMYWYKQDSKKLLKIMFSYNNKQLIVNETVPRRFSPQSSDKAHLNLRIKSVEPEDSAVYLCASSSAGTGGNTEVFFGKGTRLTVV.

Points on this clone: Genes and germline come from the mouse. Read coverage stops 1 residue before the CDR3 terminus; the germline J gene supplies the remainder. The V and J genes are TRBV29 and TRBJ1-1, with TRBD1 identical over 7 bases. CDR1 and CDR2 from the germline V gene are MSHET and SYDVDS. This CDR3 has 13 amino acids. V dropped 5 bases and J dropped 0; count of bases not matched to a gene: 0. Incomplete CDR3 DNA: TGTGCTAGCAGTGGGACAGCAAACACAGAAGTCTTC. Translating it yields CASSGTANTEVF. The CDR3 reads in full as CASSGTANTEVFF. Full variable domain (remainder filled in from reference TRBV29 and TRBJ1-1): DMKVTQMPRYLIKRMGENVLLECGQDMSHETMYWYRQDPGLGLQLIYISYDVDSNSEGDIPKGYRVSRKKREHFSLILDSAKTNQTSVYFCASSGTANTEVFFGKGTRLTVV.

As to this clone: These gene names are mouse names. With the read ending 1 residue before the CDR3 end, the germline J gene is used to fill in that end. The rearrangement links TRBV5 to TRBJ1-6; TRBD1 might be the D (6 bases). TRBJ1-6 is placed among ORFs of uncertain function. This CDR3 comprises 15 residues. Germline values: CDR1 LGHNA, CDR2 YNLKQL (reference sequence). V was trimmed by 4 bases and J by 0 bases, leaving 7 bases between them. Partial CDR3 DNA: TGTGCCAGCAGCCGGGACAATTCCTATAATTCGCCCCTCTAC. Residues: CASSRDNSYNSPLY. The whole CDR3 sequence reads CASSRDNSYNSPLYF.

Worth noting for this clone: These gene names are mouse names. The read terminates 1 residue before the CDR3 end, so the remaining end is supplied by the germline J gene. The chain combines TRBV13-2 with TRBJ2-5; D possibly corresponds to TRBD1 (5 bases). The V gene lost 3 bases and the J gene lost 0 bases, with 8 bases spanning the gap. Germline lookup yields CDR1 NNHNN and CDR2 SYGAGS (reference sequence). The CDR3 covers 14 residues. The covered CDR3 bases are TGTGCCAGCGGTGGCAGGGATAACCAAGACACCCAGTAC. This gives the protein CASGGRDNQDTQY. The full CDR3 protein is CASGGRDNQDTQYF.

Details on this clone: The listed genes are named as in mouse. The sequenced CDR3 bases are TGTGCCAGCGGCGGAGACATTCATTCTGGAAATACGCTCTAT. It specifies CASGGDIHSGNTLY. Given in full, the CDR3 is CASGGDIHSGNTLYF. This chain links TRBV13-2 with TRBJ1-3; D unresolved. The CDR3 end lies 1 residue beyond the end of the read and is filled in from the germline J gene. Germline-derived CDR1 and CDR2 are NNHNN and SYGAGS (reference sequence). The length of the CDR3 is 15 residues. Trimming removed 5 bases from V and 0 bases from J, with 12 bases in between.

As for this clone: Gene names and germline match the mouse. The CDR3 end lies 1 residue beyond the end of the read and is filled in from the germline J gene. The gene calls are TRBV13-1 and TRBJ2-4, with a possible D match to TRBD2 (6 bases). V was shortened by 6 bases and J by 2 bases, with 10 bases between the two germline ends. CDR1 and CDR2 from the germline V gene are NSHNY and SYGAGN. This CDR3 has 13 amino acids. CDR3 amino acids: CASTDWTQNTLYF. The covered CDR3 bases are TGTGCCAGCACAGACTGGACTCAAAACACCTTGTAC.

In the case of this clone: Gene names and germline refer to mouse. Partial CDR3 DNA: TGTGCCAGCAGCTTGACAGGGAAGGCAGAAACGCTGTAT. Translation: CASSLTGKAETLY. The full CDR3 protein is CASSLTGKAETLYF. The chain uses TRBV4 and TRBJ2-3; the match to TRBD1 covers 7 bases. The CDR3 goes on 1 residue after the read ends, and that part is filled in from the germline J gene. Trimming at V came to 4 bases and at J to 3 bases, leaving 4 bases not matched to a gene. The CDR3 spans 14 residues. Germline values: CDR1 LGHDT, CDR2 YNNKQL (reference sequence).

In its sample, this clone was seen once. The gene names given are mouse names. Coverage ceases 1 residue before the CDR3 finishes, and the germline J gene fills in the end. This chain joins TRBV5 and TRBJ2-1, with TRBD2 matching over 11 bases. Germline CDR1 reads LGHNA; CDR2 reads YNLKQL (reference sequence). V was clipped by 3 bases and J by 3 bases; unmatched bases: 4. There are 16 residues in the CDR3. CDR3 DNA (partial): TGTGCCAGCAGCCACCTCGGGACTGGGGGCTATGCTGAGCAGTTC. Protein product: CASSHLGTGGYAEQF. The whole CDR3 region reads CASSHLGTGGYAEQFF.

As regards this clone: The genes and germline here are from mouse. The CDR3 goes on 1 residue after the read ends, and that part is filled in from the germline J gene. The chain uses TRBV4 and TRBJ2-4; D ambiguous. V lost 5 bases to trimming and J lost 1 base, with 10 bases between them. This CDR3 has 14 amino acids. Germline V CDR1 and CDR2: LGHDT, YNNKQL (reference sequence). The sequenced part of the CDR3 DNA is TGTGCCAGCAGCATCCGGGGAGGTCAAAACACCTTGTAC. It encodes CASSIRGGQNTLY. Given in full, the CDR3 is CASSIRGGQNTLYF.

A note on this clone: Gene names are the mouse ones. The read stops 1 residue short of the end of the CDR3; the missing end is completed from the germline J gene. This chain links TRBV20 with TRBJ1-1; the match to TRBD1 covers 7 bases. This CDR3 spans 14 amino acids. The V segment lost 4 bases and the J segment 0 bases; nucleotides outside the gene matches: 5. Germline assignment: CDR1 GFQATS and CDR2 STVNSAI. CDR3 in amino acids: CGAKGGTANTEVFF. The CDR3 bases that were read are TGTGGTGCTAAGGGAGGGACAGCAAACACAGAAGTCTTC. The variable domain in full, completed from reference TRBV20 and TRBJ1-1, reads GALVYQYPRRTICKSGTSMRMECQAVGFQATSVAWYRQSPQKTFELIALSTVNSAIKYEQNFTQEKFPISHPNLSFSSMTVLNAYLEDRGLYLCGAKGGTANTEVFFGKGTRLTVV.

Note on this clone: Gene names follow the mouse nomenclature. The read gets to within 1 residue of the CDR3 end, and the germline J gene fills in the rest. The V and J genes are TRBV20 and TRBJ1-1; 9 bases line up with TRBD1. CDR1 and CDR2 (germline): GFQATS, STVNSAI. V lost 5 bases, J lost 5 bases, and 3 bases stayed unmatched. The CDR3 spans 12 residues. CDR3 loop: CGAGTGKTEVFF. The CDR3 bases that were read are TGTGGTGCTGGGACAGGGAAAACAGAAGTCTTC. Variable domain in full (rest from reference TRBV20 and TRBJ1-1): GALVYQYPRRTICKSGTSMRMECQAVGFQATSVAWYRQSPQKTFELIALSTVNSAIKYEQNFTQEKFPISHPNLSFSSMTVLNAYLEDRGLYLCGAGTGKTEVFFGKGTRLTVV.

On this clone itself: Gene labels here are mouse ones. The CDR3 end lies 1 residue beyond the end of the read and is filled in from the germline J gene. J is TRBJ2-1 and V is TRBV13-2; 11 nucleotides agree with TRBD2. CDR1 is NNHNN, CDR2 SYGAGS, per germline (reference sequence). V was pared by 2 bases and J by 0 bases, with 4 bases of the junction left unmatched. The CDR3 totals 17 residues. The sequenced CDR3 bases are TGTGCCAGCGGTGAGGGGACTGGGGGAGATAACTATGCTGAGCAGTTC. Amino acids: CASGEGTGGDNYAEQF. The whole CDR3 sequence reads CASGEGTGGDNYAEQFF.

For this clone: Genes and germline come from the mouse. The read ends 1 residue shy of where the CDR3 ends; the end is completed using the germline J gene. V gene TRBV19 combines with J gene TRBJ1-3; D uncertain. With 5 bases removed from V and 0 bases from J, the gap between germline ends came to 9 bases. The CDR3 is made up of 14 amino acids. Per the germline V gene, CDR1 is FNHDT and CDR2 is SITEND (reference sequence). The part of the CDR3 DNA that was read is TGTGCCAGCAGAGCCTCAGCTTCTGGAAATACGCTCTAT. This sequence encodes CASRASASGNTLY. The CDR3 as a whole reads CASRASASGNTLYF.

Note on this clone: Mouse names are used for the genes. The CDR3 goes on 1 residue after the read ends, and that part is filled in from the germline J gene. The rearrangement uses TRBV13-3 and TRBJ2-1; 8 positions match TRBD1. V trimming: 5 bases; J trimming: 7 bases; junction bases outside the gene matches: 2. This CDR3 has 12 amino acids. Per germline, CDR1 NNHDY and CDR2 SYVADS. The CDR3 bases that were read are TGTGCCAGCAGCACAGGGGGAGCTGAGCAGTTC. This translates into CASSTGGAEQF. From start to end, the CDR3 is CASSTGGAEQFF.

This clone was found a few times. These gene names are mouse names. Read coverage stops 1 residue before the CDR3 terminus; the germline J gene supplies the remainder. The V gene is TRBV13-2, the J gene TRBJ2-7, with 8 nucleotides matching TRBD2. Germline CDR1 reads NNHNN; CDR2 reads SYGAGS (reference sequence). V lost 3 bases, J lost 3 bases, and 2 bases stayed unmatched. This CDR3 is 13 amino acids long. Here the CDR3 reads CASGVGLGYEQYF. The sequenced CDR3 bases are TGTGCCAGCGGTGTCGGACTGGGCTATGAACAGTAC.

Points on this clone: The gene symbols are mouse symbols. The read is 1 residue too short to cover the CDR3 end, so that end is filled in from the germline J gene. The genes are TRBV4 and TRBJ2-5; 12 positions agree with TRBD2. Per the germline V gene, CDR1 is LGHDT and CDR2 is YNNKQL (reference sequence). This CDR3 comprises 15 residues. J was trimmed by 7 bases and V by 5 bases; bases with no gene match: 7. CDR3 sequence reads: CASSRTGTGGNTQYF. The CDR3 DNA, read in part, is TGTGCCAGCAGCCGAACCGGGACTGGGGGGAACACCCAGTAC.

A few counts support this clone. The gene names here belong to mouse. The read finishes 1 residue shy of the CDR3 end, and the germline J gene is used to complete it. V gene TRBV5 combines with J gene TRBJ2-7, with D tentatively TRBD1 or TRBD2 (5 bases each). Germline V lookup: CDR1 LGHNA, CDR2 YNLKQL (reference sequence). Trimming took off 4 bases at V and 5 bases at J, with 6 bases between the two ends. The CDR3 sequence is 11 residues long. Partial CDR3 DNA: TGTGCCAGCAGCCCGGGGGATGAACAGTAC. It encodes CASSPGDEQY. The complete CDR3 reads CASSPGDEQYF.